These 21 T cell receptor beta chains were sequenced from one sample in a study of T-cell reconstitution after alpha-beta-depleted transplantation in children. Unique molecular identifiers were used in preparing the TCRbeta library. TCRdb recomputed calls from the PCR reads with MiXCR, one row per CDR3 protein. The sample has hundreds of thousands of distinct CDR3 sequences; 16% are singletons. The source was PBMCs, mostly from graft donor cells, collected 360 days after TCRalphabeta/CD19-depleted stem cell transplant. The source of these receptors is a male patient between 5 and 17 years old who had a stem cell transplant for acute lymphoblastic leukemia, so the T cells may come from the graft donor.

Many counts were recorded for this clonotype. The chain links TRBV6-2 or TRBV6-3 to TRBJ2-7; D gene uncertain. The V end was cut by 5 bases, the J end by 2 bases, with 4 bases between. CDR1 and CDR2 (germline): MNHEY, SVGEGT. CDR3 size: 11 residues. The CDR3 DNA follows: TGTGCCAGCAGTCGCCCCTACGAGCAGTACTTC. Its translation is CASSRPYEQYF.

J is TRBJ2-7 and V is TRBV4-1; TRBD1 aligns across 10 bases. The trim removed 4 bases at V and 1 base at J, leaving 10 bases unmatched. CDR1 and CDR2 (germline): MGHRA, YSYEKL. The CDR3 runs 17 residues. The CDR3 nucleotides read TGCGCCAGCAGCCTTACCTCAGGACAGGGGGGGTCCTACGAGCAGTACTTC. It codes for CASSLTSGQGGSYEQYF.

This clonotype was found many times. V gene TRBV6-5 combines with J gene TRBJ2-1, with D uncertain. The CDR3 is 14 residues long. The V and J ends lost 3 bases and 4 bases respectively, with 10 bases between them. CDR1 is MNHEY, CDR2 SVGAGI, per germline. CDR3 sequence: CASSYSDGYNEQFF. The CDR3 DNA reads as TGTGCCAGCAGTTATTCGGACGGTTACAATGAGCAGTTCTTC.

V usage is TRBV2 and J usage is TRBJ2-7; 8 positions match TRBD1. V was pared by 6 bases and J by 2 bases, with 9 bases of the junction left unmatched. The germline V gene has CDR1 SNHLY and CDR2 FYNNEI. The CDR3 loop spans 15 amino acids. Here the CDR3 DNA reads TGTGCCAGCAGCGCCTCCAGGGGGCCCCCCTACGAGCAGTACTTC. It is translated as CASSASRGPPYEQYF. Full variable domain (outside the CDR3, taken from reference TRBV2 and TRBJ2-7): EPEVTQTPSHQVTQMGQEVILRCVPISNHLYFYWYRQILGQKVEFLVSFYNNEISEKSEIFDDQFSVERPDGSNFTLKIRSTKLEDSAMYFCASSASRGPPYEQYFGPGTRLTVT.

The chain links TRBV20-1 to TRBJ2-1; 7 bases align to TRBD2. CDR3 size: 16 residues. Germline V gene sequence: CDR1 DFQATT, CDR2 SNEGSKA (reference sequence). CDR3 protein: CSVLVRETSSYNEQFF. CDR3 DNA: TGCAGCGTCCTTGTGCGGGAGACAAGCTCCTACAATGAGCAGTTCTTC.

The rearrangement uses TRBV7-2 and TRBJ1-1, with 8 bases aligning to TRBD1. Germline V gene sequence: CDR1 SGHTA, CDR2 FQGNSA. Losses at the gene ends were 2 bases for V and 4 bases for J; bases not matched to a gene: 12. The CDR3 has 17 residues. As DNA, the CDR3 is TGTGCCAGCAGCTTACGAGCACAGGGACAGGTTCCCACTGAAGCTTTCTTT. It is translated as CASSLRAQGQVPTEAFF.

The chain links TRBV20-1 to TRBJ1-2; 9 bases fit TRBD1. Germline assignment: CDR1 DFQATT and CDR2 SNEGSKA (reference sequence). Trimming removed 1 base from V and 2 bases from J; junction bases left unmatched: 5. This CDR3 region has 15 residues. CDR3 region: CSARVPGQGNYGYTF. CDR3 DNA: TGCAGTGCTAGAGTCCCGGGACAGGGCAACTATGGCTACACCTTC.

This clonotype turned up a few times. The chain couples TRBV27 to TRBJ1-3; no definite D call. The CDR3 totals 14 residues. The V gene's germline CDR1 is MNHEY and CDR2 SMNVEV (reference sequence). The V end was cut by 3 bases, the J end by 2 bases, with 8 bases between. This CDR3 reads CASSFRLPGNTIYF. DNA for the CDR3: TGTGCCAGCAGTTTTAGGTTACCTGGAAACACCATATATTTT.

With respect to this clonotype: The junction differs from germline at one of its ends, possibly a read error. This rearrangement joins TRBV15 to TRBJ1-1; no clear D gene. The CDR3 runs to 15 residues. CDR1 is LNHNV and CDR2 is YYDKDF in the germline V gene (reference sequence). In DNA, the CDR3 is TGTGCCACCACCCAAGGCCCGGCTATTAACACTGGAGCTTTCTTT. Its protein is CATTQGPAINTGAFF.

The gene calls are TRBV5-1 and TRBJ2-3; the D is unclear. Germline V CDR1 and CDR2: SGHRS, YFSETQ. This CDR3 comprises 14 residues. The germline V and J ends were trimmed by 4 bases and 2 bases, with 11 bases remaining between them. The CDR3 DNA sequence: TGCGCCAGCAGCCCCTTGACCGTCACAGATACGCAGTATTTT. Its translation: CASSPLTVTDTQYF.

This clonotype has a handful of counts. The chain combines TRBV6-5 with TRBJ2-3; 9 positions match TRBD1. CDR3 size: 18 residues. The germline gives CDR1 MNHEY, CDR2 SVGAGI. The V and J ends lost 5 bases and 3 bases, in that order; junction bases with no gene match: 15. The CDR3 nucleotides read TGTGCCAGCAGTCACATGGCATACGGGACAGGGAGGACAGATACGCAGTATTTT. Protein product: CASSHMAYGTGRTDTQYF.

This clonotype was detected only a few times. The J gene is TRBJ1-2, the V gene TRBV6-5; a weak D match, TRBD1 (6 bases). The V end lost 2 bases, the J end lost 1 base, and 20 bases lay between the germline ends. The germline V gene encodes CDR1 MNHEY and CDR2 SVGAGI. The CDR3 extends over 18 amino acids. This CDR3 reads CASSYTRLGGKSNYGYTF. Here the CDR3 DNA reads TGTGCCAGCAGTTACACCCGTTTAGGGGGGAAGAGTAACTATGGCTACACCTTC.

V gene TRBV5-1 combines with J gene TRBJ2-7; 8 bases line up with TRBD1. V shed 7 bases, J shed 0 bases, and the junction held 9 bases outside the gene matches. The germline V gene has CDR1 SGHRS and CDR2 YFSETQ. This CDR3 spans 15 amino acids. The CDR3 here is CASGATTGGSYEQYF. CDR3 DNA sequence: TGCGCCAGCGGAGCCACTACAGGGGGCTCCTACGAGCAGTACTTC.

The chain joins TRBV9 to TRBJ2-2; weak D call: TRBD1 (7 bases). The ends were cut back, 4 bases at V and 6 bases at J, with 16 bases in the middle. The CDR3 contains 15 residues. Germline V gene lookup returns CDR1 SGDLS and CDR2 YYNGEE. CDR3 loop: CASSTQGTGPGELFF. Here the CDR3 DNA reads TGTGCCAGCAGCACACAGGGGACTGGCCCCGGGGAGCTGTTTTTT.

This clonotype was found many times. The V gene is TRBV29-1, the J gene TRBJ2-1; D is perhaps TRBD2 (6 bases). Germline V gene sequence: CDR1 SQVTM, CDR2 ANQGSEA. The CDR3 extends over 13 amino acids. The V gene lost 7 bases and the J gene lost 0 bases, with 10 bases spanning the gap. The CDR3 region is CSAGLLSYNEQFF. The CDR3 region has the DNA TGCAGCGCGGGACTGCTCTCCTACAATGAGCAGTTCTTC.

A word on this clonotype: This is likely a read error, given that the CDR3 carries no conserved phenylalanine or tryptophan at its end. The gene calls are TRBV5-4 and TRBJ2-5; 8 bases are shared with TRBD2. The germline gives CDR1 SGHNT, CDR2 YYREEE (reference sequence). The CDR3 runs to 15 residues. V dropped 1 base and J dropped 5; count of bases not matched to a gene: 7. The CDR3 is CASSLKAGGLETQYC. In nucleotides, the CDR3 is TGTGCCAGCAGCTTGAAGGCGGGAGGACTGGAGACCCAGTACTGC.

This clonotype was counted at least ten times. V is TRBV19 and J is TRBJ1-1; TRBD1 matches 8 bases. This CDR3 is 16 amino acids long. V gave up 5 bases and J gave up 1 base; unmatched junction bases: 9. Germline CDR1 is LNHDA and CDR2 is SQIVND (reference sequence). The CDR3 here is CASSPRTGRSNTEAFF. The DNA for the CDR3 is TGTGCCAGTAGTCCGCGGACAGGGCGGTCGAACACTGAAGCTTTCTTT.

This clonotype has ten or more counts. The genes are TRBV27 and TRBJ2-7, with unresolved D. V lost 3 bases and J 5 bases, leaving 17 bases between the germline ends. The CDR3 is 15 amino acids. Germline values: CDR1 MNHEY, CDR2 SMNVEV (reference sequence). This CDR3 reads CASSFGSSKGHEQYF. The CDR3, as DNA: TGTGCCAGCAGTTTTGGGTCCTCCAAGGGCCACGAGCAGTACTTC.

V and J are TRBV9 and TRBJ2-5, with 7 bases that match TRBD2. Germline V gene sequence: CDR1 SGDLS, CDR2 YYNGEE. Trimming took 4 bases from V and 5 from J; bases not matched to a gene: 11. CDR3 length: 15 residues. The CDR3 spells CASSPSPGLLETQYF. The CDR3, as DNA: TGTGCCAGCAGCCCCTCTCCGGGACTATTGGAGACCCAGTACTTC.

In this sample, this clonotype turned up a few times. The chain employs TRBV29-1 and TRBJ1-2; D may be TRBD1 (5 bases). Trimming cost V 6 bases and J 4 bases, with 15 bases left between them. CDR1 SQVTM and CDR2 ANQGSEA come from the germline V gene. This CDR3 comprises 13 residues. The DNA for the CDR3 is TGCAGCGTCAGTTCCCGGGACTTCTATGGCTACACCTTC. Encoded protein: CSVSSRDFYGYTF.

The CDR3 coding sequence is TGTGCCAGCAGCTTCACAGTTAGCAATCAGCCCCAGCATTTT. Protein: CASSFTVSNQPQHF. V gene TRBV6-1 combines with J gene TRBJ1-5, with D unclear. V lost 6 bases and J 0 bases, leaving 9 bases between the germline ends. Germline V gives CDR1 MNHNS, CDR2 SASEGT. This CDR3 contains 14 residues.